The 13 T cell receptor beta chains below come from one sample, sequenced in a study of cytomegalovirus exposure and HLA in healthy donors. The PCR made use of 60 Vbeta and 13 Jbeta primers. Sequenced by immunoSEQ multiplex PCR; TCRdb stores in-frame clones only, minus some. Among almost 70,000 clones listed, 65% to 70% were seen once. The sequenced sample was PBMCs. Source of these receptors: a male donor in good health and CMV-seropositive.

The chain links TRBV6-1 to TRBJ2-7; 7 bases agree with TRBD1. The CDR3 runs to 13 residues. Germline CDR1 reads MNHNS; CDR2 reads SASEGT. With 7 bases clipped from V and 5 bases from J, the junction kept 8 bases outside the gene matches. CDR3 protein: CASNRQGENEQYF. The DNA of the CDR3 is TGTGCCAGCAACCGACAGGGAGAGAACGAGCAGTACTTC.

The chain couples TRBV7-9 to TRBJ2-7; maybe TRBD2 (6 bases). The CDR3 length is 12 residues. Per germline, CDR1 SEHNR and CDR2 FQNEAQ (reference sequence). The V gene lost 6 bases and the J gene lost 7 bases, with 13 bases spanning the gap. The CDR3 loop is CASSGTAVEQYF. In DNA form, the CDR3 reads TGTGCCAGCAGTGGGACTGCCGTGGAGCAGTACTTC.

This sequence joins TRBV5-5 and TRBJ2-2; 9 bases map to TRBD1. From germline, CDR1 is SGHKS and CDR2 YYEKEE (reference sequence). CDR3 length equals 16 residues. V was clipped by 4 bases and J by 6 bases; unmatched bases: 10. The CDR3 loop reads CASSPPGTGIAGELFF. The CDR3 DNA reads as TGTGCCAGCAGCCCGCCAGGGACAGGGATTGCCGGGGAGCTGTTTTTT.

V is TRBV2 and J is TRBJ2-3; a possible D gene is TRBD2 (5 bases). The germline V gene has CDR1 SNHLY and CDR2 FYNNEI. CDR3 length: 11 residues. This CDR3 reads CATGRADTQYF. The CDR3 DNA follows: TGTGCTACGGGAAGGGCAGATACGCAGTATTTT. Full variable domain (outside the CDR3, taken from reference TRBV2 and TRBJ2-3): EPEVTQTPSHQVTQMGQEVILRCVPISNHLYFYWYRQILGQKVEFLVSFYNNEISEKSEIFDDQFSVERPDGSNFTLKIRSTKLEDSAMYFCATGRADTQYFGPGTRLTVL.

This clone has only one observation. The chain uses TRBV30 and TRBJ1-1; a possible D gene is TRBD1 (5 bases). The V gene's germline CDR1 is GTSNPN and CDR2 SVGIG (reference sequence). The CDR3 runs to 12 residues. The ends were cut back, 0 bases at V and 8 bases at J, with 10 bases in the middle. The DNA of the CDR3 is TGTGCCTGGAGTGTATTGGGGCCGGAAGCTTTCTTT. Encoded protein: CAWSVLGPEAFF.

The chain has TRBV9 and TRBJ1-3; D possibly corresponds to TRBD1 (5 bases). CDR3 length: 16 residues. Trimming shortened V by 0 bases and J by 3 bases, and 13 bases separated the two germline ends. Germline V gene lookup returns CDR1 SGDLS and CDR2 YYNGEE. The CDR3 DNA reads as TGTGCCAGCAGCGTAGACGCCAGGGCTCATGGAAACACCATATATTTT. Protein sequence: CASSVDARAHGNTIYF. The entire variable domain, with the rest obtained from reference TRBV9 and TRBJ1-3, is as follows: DSGVTQTPKHLITATGQRVTLRCSPRSGDLSVYWYQQSLDQGLQFLIQYYNGEERAKGNILERFSAQQFPDLHSELNLSSLELGDSALYFCASSVDARAHGNTIYFGEGSWLTVV.

In its sample, this clone was seen once. The junction does not match germline at one end; this may be a read error. The chain is built from TRBV27 and TRBJ2-7; 7 nucleotides match TRBD2. Germline CDR1 reads MNHEY; CDR2 reads SMNVEV (reference sequence). The CDR3 covers 14 residues. In DNA form, the CDR3 reads TGTGCCAGCAGTTTTGCGGGAGCCCGACTAGCCCCAACATTC. This encodes CASSFAGARLAPTF.

The chain couples TRBV2 to TRBJ1-1; D ambiguous. V was pared by 7 bases and J by 5 bases, with 17 bases between. Germline CDR1 and CDR2: SNHLY and FYNNEI. This CDR3 region has 14 residues. This CDR3 is CASTGGGIWTEAFF. The CDR3 region has the DNA TGTGCCAGCACAGGAGGAGGTATATGGACTGAAGCTTTCTTT. The full variable domain, completed using reference TRBV2 and TRBJ1-1, is EPEVTQTPSHQVTQMGQEVILRCVPISNHLYFYWYRQILGQKVEFLVSFYNNEISEKSEIFDDQFSVERPDGSNFTLKIRSTKLEDSAMYFCASTGGGIWTEAFFGQGTRLTVV.

The rearrangement uses TRBV27 and TRBJ2-1; 10 bases are shared with TRBD2. V shed 6 bases, J shed 7 bases, and the junction held 3 bases outside the gene matches. Germline CDR1 MNHEY, CDR2 SMNVEV (reference sequence). The CDR3 loop spans 13 amino acids. CDR3 sequence reads: CASRFSGGNEQFF. Written as DNA, the CDR3 is TGTGCCAGCAGATTTAGCGGGGGGAATGAGCAGTTCTTC.

The rearrangement uses TRBV18 and TRBJ2-7, with 7 bases matching TRBD1. CDR1 is KGHSH and CDR2 is LQKENI in the germline V gene. With 5 bases clipped from V and 4 bases from J, the junction kept 8 bases outside the gene matches. This CDR3 has 14 amino acids. As DNA, the CDR3 is TGTGCCAGCTCATTCCGGGACAGATCTTACGAGCAGTACTTC. It yields the protein CASSFRDRSYEQYF.

The CDR3 loop reads CASSLNPGYEQYF. The CDR3 bases are TGTGCCAGCAGCTTGAACCCAGGCTACGAGCAGTACTTC. This rearrangement joins TRBV11-3 to TRBJ2-7, with unresolved D. Trimming shortened V by 3 bases and J by 3 bases, and 9 bases separated the two germline ends. The CDR3 runs 13 residues. The V gene's germline CDR1 is SGHNT and CDR2 YENEEA. Variable domain in full (rest from reference TRBV11-3 and TRBJ2-7): EAGVVQSPRYKIIEKKQPVAFWCNPISGHNTLYWYLQNLGQGPELLIRYENEEAVDDSQLPKDRFSAERLKGVDSTLKIQPAELGDSAVYLCASSLNPGYEQYFGPGTRLTVT.

The V call is TRBV14, the J call TRBJ1-1; 7 bases line up with TRBD1. This CDR3 is 11 amino acids long. CDR1 is SGHDN and CDR2 is FVKESK in the germline V gene. V lost 3 bases, J lost 8 bases, and 0 bases stayed unmatched. The CDR3 sequence is CASSQGQEAFF. In DNA form, the CDR3 reads TGTGCCAGCAGCCAGGGACAGGAAGCTTTCTTT.

The rearrangement uses TRBV27 and TRBJ2-1; 12 bases are shared with TRBD2. This CDR3 is 15 amino acids long. Germline-derived CDR1 and CDR2 are MNHEY and SMNVEV (reference sequence). With 4 bases clipped from V and 4 bases from J, the junction kept 2 bases outside the gene matches. The CDR3: CASSYGLAGYNEQFF. The CDR3 DNA follows: TGTGCCAGCAGTTATGGACTAGCGGGGTACAATGAGCAGTTCTTC.